These T cell receptor beta chains were read from a single sample in a study of CD4 and CD8 cells across lung adenocarcinoma regions. TCRdb processed the PCR reads anew with MiXCR; each CDR3 protein has one entry. The sample includes 7,500 to 9,000 distinct CDR3 sequences, roughly 50% of them seen just once. Sequencing was carried out using CD4+ T cells from the center of a lung tumor. The receptors stem from a female donor with lung adenocarcinoma. The CD4 and CD8 labels of this study may be unreliable. The CDR3 runs from the conserved cysteine through the conserved F or W. The D gene is left open where the match is weak. For some rows the clone size is stated as once, few or many, or as a class when expanded; others skip it.

J: TRBJ2-5; D: TRBD1; size: few; V: TRBV28; CDR3: CASSRTPGQQETQYF; DNA: TGTGCCAGCAGTAGAACTCCGGGACAGCAAGAGACCCAGTACTTC
J: TRBJ2-5; D: NA; size: NA; V: TRBV6-1; CDR3: CASTGIAGRDQDTQYF; DNA: TGTGCCAGCACGGGCATCGCCGGCCGAGACCAAGATACCCAGTACTTC
J: TRBJ2-7; D: NA; size: NA; V: TRBV10-2; CDR3: CGGREGDTQYF; DNA: TGCGGGGGCAGAGAGGGAGATACGCAGTACTTC
J: TRBJ2-5; D: NA; size: NA; V: TRBV27; CDR3: CASRSRGGRGPDTQYF; DNA: TGTGCCAGCAGGTCCAGGGGGGGCCGAGGCCCAGATACCCAGTACTTC
J: TRBJ2-3; D: TRBD2; size: NA; V: TRBV7-2; CDR3: CASSLAIRGPRLAGDTDTQYF; DNA: TGTGCCAGCAGCTTAGCAATCCGCGGGCCGAGACTAGCGGGGGACACAGATACGCAGTATTTT
J: TRBJ1-2; D: NA; size: NA; V: TRBV7-2; CDR3: CASSPEQPPSSGYTF; DNA: TGTGCCAGCAGCCCAGAACAGCCCCCCTCTTCTGGCTACACCTTC
J: TRBJ2-1; D: TRBD1; size: NA; V: TRBV25-1; CDR3: CASSIQGVKEQFF; DNA: TGTGCCAGCAGCATACAGGGGGTAAAAGAGCAGTTCTTC
J: TRBJ2-5; D: NA; size: NA; V: TRBV6-5; CDR3: CASSYSGRGTQYF; DNA: TGTGCCAGCAGTTACTCTGGTCGAGGGACCCAGTACTTC
J: TRBJ2-1; D: NA; size: NA; V: TRBV6-5; CDR3: CASSSFLGGAYNEQFF; DNA: TGTGCCAGCAGTTCGTTTCTAGGGGGGGCCTACAATGAGCAGTTCTTC
J: TRBJ2-5; D: TRBD2; size: NA; V: TRBV25-1; CDR3: CASRTAGGGGETQYF; DNA: TGTGCCAGCAGGACAGCGGGAGGGGGGGGAGAGACCCAGTACTTC
J: TRBJ2-2; D: NA; size: NA; V: TRBV6-1; CDR3: CASSVGTAGHSGELFF; DNA: TGTGCCAGCAGTGTTGGTACGGCGGGACATTCCGGGGAGCTGTTTTTT
J: TRBJ1-2; D: NA; size: NA; V: TRBV3-1; CDR3: CASSHTQGRGKYGYTF; DNA: TGTGCCAGCAGCCATACCCAGGGACGGGGAAAATATGGCTACACCTTC
J: TRBJ2-1; D: TRBD2; size: many; V: TRBV6-2/TRBV6-3; CDR3: CASRNSGNNEQFF; DNA: TGTGCCAGCCGGAATAGCGGGAACAATGAGCAGTTCTTC
J: TRBJ1-6; D: NA; size: few; V: TRBV27; CDR3: CASSLDLHSPLHF; DNA: TGTGCCAGCAGTTTAGATCTACATTCACCCCTCCACTTT
J: TRBJ2-7; D: NA; size: NA; V: TRBV6-1; CDR3: CASSEGQIYEQYF; DNA: TGTGCCAGCAGTGAGGGGCAAATCTACGAGCAGTACTTC
J: TRBJ2-5; D: NA; size: NA; V: TRBV27; CDR3: CASSPGGETQYF; DNA: TGTGCCAGCAGTCCAGGGGGGGAGACCCAGTACTTC
J: TRBJ2-3; D: NA; size: NA; V: TRBV6-1; CDR3: CASREDRTDTQYF; DNA: TGTGCCAGCAGGGAGGACAGAACAGATACGCAGTATTTT
J: TRBJ2-1; D: NA; size: many; V: TRBV6-1; CDR3: CASSDTMAGLEQFF; DNA: TGTGCCAGCAGTGATACCATGGCAGGCCTCGAGCAGTTCTTC
J: TRBJ2-3; D: NA; size: few; V: TRBV27; CDR3: CASSLNVGGGSDTQYF; DNA: TGTGCCAGCAGTTTGAATGTCGGGGGTGGGTCAGATACGCAGTATTTT
J: TRBJ2-4; D: TRBD2; size: NA; V: TRBV12-3/TRBV12-4; CDR3: CASRGLAGGNIQYF; DNA: TGTGCCAGCAGGGGACTAGCGGGAGGGAACATTCAGTATTTC
J: TRBJ2-5; D: TRBD2; size: few; V: TRBV10-2; CDR3: CASLAGGETQYF; DNA: TGCGCCAGCCTAGCGGGAGGAGAGACCCAGTACTTC
J: TRBJ2-3; D: NA; size: NA; V: TRBV27; CDR3: CASSGRGGRDTDTQYF; DNA: TGTGCTAGCAGTGGTCGAGGGGGGCGGGACACAGATACCCAGTATTTC
J: TRBJ1-2; D: NA; size: NA; V: TRBV6-5; CDR3: CASSYRTLGDGYTF; DNA: TGTGCCAGCAGTTATAGGACCCTGGGCGATGGCTACACCTTC
J: TRBJ2-1; D: NA; size: NA; V: TRBV6-5; CDR3: CASSYSLYNEQFF; DNA: TGTGCCAGCAGTTACTCGCTCTACAATGAGCAGTTCTTC
J: TRBJ2-5; D: NA; size: NA; V: TRBV6-1; CDR3: CASSENSGGGQETQYF; DNA: TGTGCCAGCAGTGAAAATAGCGGAGGGGGGCAAGAGACCCAGTACTTC
J: TRBJ2-4; D: NA; size: NA; V: TRBV6-1; CDR3: CASSLRGAGAKDTQYF; DNA: TGTGCCAGCAGCCTAAGGGGGGCGGGAGCCAAAGACACGCAGTATTTC
J: TRBJ2-2; D: TRBD2; size: NA; V: TRBV27; CDR3: CASSFVGLAGNGELFF; DNA: TGTGCCAGCAGTTTTGTAGGACTAGCGGGAAACGGGGAGCTGTTTTTT
J: TRBJ2-2; D: NA; size: NA; V: TRBV27; CDR3: CASREGRTGELFF; DNA: TGTGCCAGTAGGGAAGGACGCACCGGGGAGCTGTTTTTT
J: TRBJ1-6; D: NA; size: NA; V: TRBV6-4; CDR3: CASSGGRSSYNSPLHF; DNA: TGTGCCAGCAGTGGGGGACGGAGCTCCTATAATTCACCCCTCCACTTT
J: TRBJ2-1; D: TRBD2; size: NA; V: TRBV6-1; CDR3: CASSVSGRRNEQFF; DNA: TGTGCCAGCAGTGTGAGCGGGAGGAGAAACGAGCAGTTCTTC
J: TRBJ2-3; D: TRBD2; size: once; V: TRBV6-1; CDR3: CASGDGGGGVGETQYF; DNA: TGTGCCAGCGGGGACGGCGGGGGGGGTGTCGGGGAGACGCAGTATTTT
J: TRBJ2-3; D: NA; size: once; V: TRBV24-1; CDR3: CATSPRDSTDTQYF; DNA: TGTGCCACCAGCCCCCGGGACAGCACAGATACGCAGTATTTT
J: TRBJ2-4; D: NA; size: NA; V: TRBV27; CDR3: CASTNGGGEGEIQYF; DNA: TGTGCCAGCACCAACGGGGGCGGGGAAGGAGAGATTCAGTACTTC
J: TRBJ2-3; D: NA; size: NA; V: TRBV10-1; CDR3: CAGSGGRAQGTKYF; DNA: TGCGCGGGCAGTGGGGGACGAGCCCAAGGAACGAAGTACTTT
J: TRBJ2-5; D: NA; size: NA; V: TRBV10-2; CDR3: CASSENSYNEQYF; DNA: TGCGCCAGCAGTGAGAACTCCTACAATGAGCAGTACTTC
J: TRBJ2-1; D: NA; size: NA; V: TRBV28; CDR3: CASSLCPGGCEQFF; DNA: TGTGCCAGCAGTTTATGCCCCGGGGGCTGTGAGCAGTTCTTC
J: TRBJ2-5; D: TRBD1; size: NA; V: TRBV6-1; CDR3: CASSLQGAYTETQSF; DNA: TGTGCCAGCAGTCTTCAGGGGGCGTACACTGAGACCCAGTCCTTC
J: TRBJ2-1; D: NA; size: large; V: TRBV7-2; CDR3: CASSQTKAGEQFF; DNA: TGTGCCAGCAGCCAAACTAAAGCGGGTGAGCAGTTCTTC
J: TRBJ2-4; D: NA; size: medium-sized; V: TRBV7-2; CDR3: CASSLETSQYF; DNA: TGTGCCAGCAGCTTAGAAACGTCTCAGTACTTC
J: TRBJ1-5; D: NA; size: few; V: TRBV10-2; CDR3: CASGEGNQPQHF; DNA: TGCGCCAGCGGGGAGGGAAATCAGCCCCAGCATTTT
J: TRBJ2-5; D: TRBD2; size: NA; V: TRBV27; CDR3: CASAGLGGGGPDTQYF; DNA: TGTGCCAGCGCGGGGCTCGGGGGGGGGGGCCCAGATACCCAGTACTTC
J: TRBJ1-6; D: NA; size: many; V: TRBV6-1; CDR3: CASIRDGSSYNSPLHF; DNA: TGTGCCAGCATCAGAGACGGAAGCTCCTATAATTCACCCCTCCACTTT
J: TRBJ2-2; D: NA; size: NA; V: TRBV6-2/TRBV6-3; CDR3: CASRIGAGTGELFF; DNA: TGTGCCAGCAGAATCGGCGCGGGCACCGGGGAGCTGTTTTTT
J: TRBJ2-1; D: TRBD2; size: NA; V: TRBV27; CDR3: CASSPQFSGMGEQFF; DNA: TGTGCCAGCAGTCCCCAATTCAGCGGGATGGGGGAGCAGTTCTTC
J: TRBJ2-3; D: NA; size: NA; V: TRBV7-2; CDR3: CASSPYTDTQYF; DNA: TGTGCCAGCAGCCCCTACACAGATACGCAGTATTTT
J: TRBJ2-3; D: TRBD2; size: NA; V: TRBV7-6; CDR3: CAGSGGRATETQYF; DNA: TGTGCGGGGAGCGGGGGGAGGGCAACAGAGACGCAGTACTTT
J: TRBJ2-7; D: NA; size: NA; V: TRBV10-1; CDR3: CASSGGTYEQYF; DNA: TGCGCCAGCTCCGGCGGAACCTACGAGCAGTACTTC
J: TRBJ2-5; D: TRBD1; size: large; V: TRBV27; CDR3: CASRVTGVKTQYF; DNA: TGTGCCAGCAGGGTGACAGGGGTGAAGACCCAGTACTTC
J: TRBJ2-3; D: NA; size: NA; V: TRBV6-1; CDR3: CASGVPGQDTQYF; DNA: TGTGCCAGCGGGGTGCCAGGGCAAGATACGCAGTATTTC
J: TRBJ1-6; D: TRBD1; size: NA; V: TRBV6-1; CDR3: CASSRTGNPSFGSYNSPLHF; DNA: TGTGCCAGCAGTCGGACAGGGAACCCAAGTTTTGGCTCCTATAATTCACCCCTCCACTTT
J: TRBJ2-7; D: TRBD2; size: NA; V: TRBV6-1; CDR3: CASLNVAGVVEQYF; DNA: TGTGCCAGTCTCAACGTAGCGGGAGTTGTCGAGCAGTACTTC
J: TRBJ2-3; D: TRBD2; size: once; V: TRBV4-1; CDR3: CASSQGTSDTEEQYF; DNA: TGCGCCAGCAGCCAGGGGACTAGCGACACAGAGGAGCAGTATTTT
J: TRBJ2-4; D: NA; size: NA; V: TRBV27; CDR3: CASSAPGAGATDTQYF; DNA: TGTGCGAGCAGTGCCCCGGGGGCGGGAGCCACAGATACTCAGTACTTC
J: TRBJ2-3; D: TRBD2; size: NA; V: TRBV6-1; CDR3: CASRAGLSDTQYF; DNA: TGTGCCAGCAGAGCGGGACTATCGGATACGCAGTATTTT
J: TRBJ2-2; D: NA; size: NA; V: TRBV3-1; CDR3: CASSTGLNTGELFF; DNA: TGTGCCAGCAGCACGGGACTCAACACCGGGGAGCTGTTTTTT